This T cell receptor beta chain is drawn from a study of shared clonotypes between healthy human individuals. Note on this clone: The same CDR3 arises from other DNA sequences in this sample as well.

V was clipped by 4 bases and J by 1 base, with 11 bases between them. Germline V gives CDR1 SGHNT, CDR2 YYREEE (reference sequence). The CDR3 length is 14 residues. Generated by immunoSEQ multiplex PCR, the TCRdb table keeps only in-frame clones and is missing some. The sample carries approximately 2.3 million clones, 80% to 95% recorded once. The chain couples TRBV5-4 to TRBJ1-1; the D is unclear. This clonotype was obtained from a young man in good health. Some clones in this sample may be carry-over from other donors' samples. The sequencing sample was made of naive CD4+ T cells from PBMCs. This sample's subset: CD45RA+ positively selected. CDR3 protein: CASSIRTGNTEAFF. The CDR3 DNA sequence: TGTGCCAGCAGCATTCGGACGGGGAACACTGAAGCTTTCTTT.